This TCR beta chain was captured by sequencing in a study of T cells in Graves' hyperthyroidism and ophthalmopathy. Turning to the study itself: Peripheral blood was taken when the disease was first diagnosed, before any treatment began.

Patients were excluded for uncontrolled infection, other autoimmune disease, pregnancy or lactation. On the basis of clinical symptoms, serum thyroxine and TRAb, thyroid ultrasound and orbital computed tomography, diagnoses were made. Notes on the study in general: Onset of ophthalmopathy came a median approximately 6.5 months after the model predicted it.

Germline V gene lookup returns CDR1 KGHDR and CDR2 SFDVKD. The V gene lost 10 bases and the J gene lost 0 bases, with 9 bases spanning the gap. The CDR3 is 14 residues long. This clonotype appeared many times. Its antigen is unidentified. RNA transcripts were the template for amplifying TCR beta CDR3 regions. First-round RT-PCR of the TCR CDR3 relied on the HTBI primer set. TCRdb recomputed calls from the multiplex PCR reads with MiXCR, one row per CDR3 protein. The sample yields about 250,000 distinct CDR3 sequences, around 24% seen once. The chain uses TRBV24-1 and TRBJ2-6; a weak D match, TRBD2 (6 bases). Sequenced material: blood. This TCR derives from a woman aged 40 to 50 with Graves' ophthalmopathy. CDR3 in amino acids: CATSGSSGANVLTF. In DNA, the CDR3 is TGTGCCACTAGCGGATCCTCTGGGGCCAACGTCCTGACTTTC.